This record looks at one T cell receptor (beta chain) sequence and its context. Its antigen is as yet unknown. Baseline, cycle 4 day 1, and cycle 7 day 1 were the blood sampling points. This record comes from a study of OX40 agonist ivuxolimab in advanced cancers. Overall study context: Three patients, one with hepatocellular carcinoma and two with cutaneous melanoma, responded partially. Findings and limits, study-wide: Relative to CD4+, CD8+ T cells held more expanded clones on average.

The CDR3 contains 13 residues. Per germline, CDR1 SQVTM and CDR2 ANQGSEA. The germline V and J ends were trimmed by 3 bases and 3 bases, with 12 bases remaining between them. Profiling relied on immunoSEQ multiplex PCR, and the TCRdb table lists in-frame clones only, not all of them. The sample consists of approximately 67,000 clones, about 88% of them appearing once. The gene calls are TRBV29-1 and TRBJ2-7, with a tentative D call TRBD1 (5 bases). The material was CD4+ or CD8+ T cells sorted from blood, obtained in a trial of the OX40 agonist ivuxolimab. The origin of this receptor is an adult with an advanced solid tumor such as melanoma, head and neck, liver or kidney cancer. The CDR3, as DNA: TGCAGCGTTGAGACAGTGGGATTCTACGAGCAGTACTTC. It yields the protein CSVETVGFYEQYF.